Listed here are 10 T cell receptor beta chains from one sample, sequenced in a study of T cells in tuberculosis. Documented time point: new active TB diagnosis, blood taken before or within 7 days of starting treatment. Method: immunoSEQ multiplex PCR; TCRdb's copy keeps in-frame clones and lacks some. The data show some 30,000 clones, with roughly 88% seen just once and roughly 5.2% held by the top ten. The sample in question was PBMCs, obtained at tuberculosis diagnosis. The origin of the receptors is an adult with tuberculosis.

V usage is TRBV9 and J usage is TRBJ2-1; D gene ambiguous. Germline V CDR1 and CDR2: SGDLS, YYNGEE. Trimming took off 1 base at V and 3 bases at J, with 11 bases between the two ends. The CDR3 is 15 residues long. CDR3 nucleotide sequence: TGTGCCAGCAGCGTATCTCCCGACAACTACAATGAGCAGTTCTTC. Translation gives CASSVSPDNYNEQFF.

The rearrangement uses TRBV5-4 and TRBJ1-5, with D possibly TRBD1 on 6 matching bases. This CDR3 spans 15 amino acids. Germline CDR1 reads SGHNT; CDR2 reads YYREEE (reference sequence). V was trimmed by 4 bases and J by 3 bases, leaving 14 bases between them. This CDR3 is CASSGPGQLNQPQHF. In nucleotides, the CDR3 is TGTGCCAGCAGCGGTCCGGGACAACTCAATCAGCCCCAGCATTTT.

V is TRBV28 and J is TRBJ2-3; tentative D call: TRBD2 (5 bases). In germline, CDR1 is MDHEN, CDR2 SYDVKM. Trimming shortened V by 5 bases and J by 1 base, and 16 bases separated the two germline ends. This CDR3 has 16 residues. The CDR3 DNA reads as TGTGCCAGCAGTCGAGGAGGCGTAGGTCGCACAGATACGCAGTATTTT. It codes for CASSRGGVGRTDTQYF.

V and J are TRBV2 and TRBJ2-1, with TRBD1 matching over 8 bases. There are 14 residues in the CDR3. Germline V CDR1 and CDR2: SNHLY, FYNNEI. V lost 6 bases to trimming and J lost 7 bases; unmatched junction nucleotides: 8. CDR3 DNA sequence: TGTGCCAGCAGCTTTAGGACAGGGTGGAATGAGCAGTTCTTC. Its translation: CASSFRTGWNEQFF.

V is TRBV4-1 and J is TRBJ2-2, with 10 bases lining up with TRBD1. CDR1 is MGHRA and CDR2 is YSYEKL in the germline V gene. The trim removed 5 bases at V and 1 base at J, leaving 10 bases unmatched. CDR3 length: 18 amino acids. The CDR3 DNA reads TGCGCCAGCAGCGCCCAACCCGGGACAGGGGTGAACACCGGGGAGCTGTTTTTT. This codes for CASSAQPGTGVNTGELFF.

The rearrangement joins TRBV5-5 to TRBJ1-5; D remains unclear. Germline values: CDR1 SGHKS, CDR2 YYEKEE (reference sequence). V gave up 0 bases and J gave up 0 bases, with 7 bases separating them. This CDR3 has 15 amino acids. The CDR3 nucleotides are TGTGCCAGCAGCTTGGTTTCTTATAGCAATCAGCCCCAGCATTTT. It translates to CASSLVSYSNQPQHF.

This clone was recorded only once. The chain combines TRBV9 with TRBJ2-1, with D possibly being TRBD1 (6 bases). CDR1 and CDR2 (germline): SGDLS, YYNGEE. Trimming took 0 bases from V and 7 from J, leaving 11 bases between them. The CDR3 runs 14 residues. CDR3 in DNA: TGTGCCAGCAGCGTAGATTTGGGGGCTAATGAGCAGTTCTTC. The encoded protein is CASSVDLGANEQFF.

The V and J genes are TRBV11-2 and TRBJ2-7; D uncertain. Germline V CDR1 and CDR2: SGHAT, FQNNGV. The CDR3 loop spans 16 amino acids. Trimming took off 0 bases at V and 6 bases at J, with 18 bases between the two ends. CDR3 in DNA: TGTGCCAGCAGCTTAGATAATAACCAGGTATATCGCGAGCAGTACTTC. Protein product: CASSLDNNQVYREQYF.

The chain combines TRBV19 with TRBJ2-7, with a weak D call TRBD2 (5 bases). V lost 3 bases to trimming and J lost 2 bases, with 8 bases between them. CDR1 is LNHDA and CDR2 is SQIVND in the germline V gene (reference sequence). The CDR3 is 13 residues long. As DNA, the CDR3 is TGTGCCAGTAGTATGACGGGAACCTACGAGCAGTACTTC. Residues: CASSMTGTYEQYF.

The chain is built from TRBV28 and TRBJ2-7; the match to TRBD1 covers 10 bases. The V gene's germline CDR1 is MDHEN and CDR2 SYDVKM. There are 16 residues in the CDR3. After removal of 8 bases from V and 4 bases from J, the junction contained 14 bases not matched to a gene. The CDR3 region has the DNA TGTGCCAGCCTTGGACCACCGGGACAGGGGATGTACGAGCAGTACTTC. Protein sequence: CASLGPPGQGMYEQYF.